One sample yielded the 26 T cell receptor beta chains listed below, sequenced in a study of cytomegalovirus exposure and HLA in healthy donors. The primer mix had 60 Vbeta and 13 Jbeta primers. Clones were read by immunoSEQ multiplex PCR, and TCRdb kept only the in-frame ones, dropping some. The repertoire holds approximately 130,000 clones, with about 10% as singletons. Specimen: PBMCs. Every receptor here comes from a woman in her 40s in good health and CMV-seropositive.

This clone appeared a few times. The chain carries TRBV29-1 and TRBJ2-5, with TRBD2 matching 8 bases. The CDR3 is 12 residues long. With 7 bases clipped from V and 8 bases from J, the junction kept 9 bases outside the gene matches. Germline V lookup: CDR1 SQVTM, CDR2 ANQGSEA. The CDR3 DNA is TGCAGCGCAGCCTCGGGGGGGGACACCCAGTACTTC. Translation gives CSAASGGDTQYF.

The V and J genes are TRBV11-2 and TRBJ2-1, with TRBD2 as a possible D gene (5 bases). The V end was cut by 2 bases, the J end by 4 bases, with 9 bases between. CDR1 SGHAT and CDR2 FQNNGV come from the germline V gene. The CDR3 totals 14 residues. CDR3 nucleotide sequence: TGTGCCAGCAGCTTAACTAGGACTTACAATGAGCAGTTCTTC. Protein product: CASSLTRTYNEQFF.

This clone was counted only a few times. The chain is built from TRBV7-8 and TRBJ1-1; 8 nucleotides match TRBD1. Looked up from germline, CDR1 is SGHVS and CDR2 is FQNEAQ. This CDR3 comprises 16 residues. V lost 0 bases, J lost 1 base, and 4 bases stayed unmatched. The CDR3 loop reads CASSLAIGTGNTEAFF. The DNA for the CDR3 is TGTGCCAGCAGCTTAGCGATCGGGACAGGGAACACTGAAGCTTTCTTT.

The genes are TRBV2 and TRBJ2-1, with 9 positions matching TRBD1. The CDR3 is 16 amino acids. V was clipped by 4 bases and J by 0 bases; unmatched bases: 4. The germline gives CDR1 SNHLY, CDR2 FYNNEI. Here the CDR3 reads CASSAPGQGSYNEQFF. CDR3 DNA: TGTGCCAGCAGTGCCCCGGGACAGGGCTCCTACAATGAGCAGTTCTTC.

This clone has a handful of counts. The rearrangement joins TRBV4-2 to TRBJ2-3, with 8 bases identical to TRBD1. CDR3 length: 16 amino acids. Germline loops: CDR1 LGHNA, CDR2 YNFKEQ. V lost 0 bases and J lost 4; bases outside the gene matches: 6. CDR3 region: CASSQEIAGGADTQYF. In DNA, the CDR3 is TGTGCCAGCAGCCAAGAAATCGCAGGGGGCGCAGATACGCAGTATTTT.

The V call is TRBV5-6, the J call TRBJ2-1; TRBD2 agrees at 7 bases. In germline, CDR1 is SGHDT, CDR2 YYEEEE. Trimming at V came to 4 bases and at J to 10 bases, leaving 5 bases not matched to a gene. The CDR3 runs 12 residues. The CDR3 DNA reads as TGTGCCAGCAGCCGCGGGAGTTTGGAGCAGTTCTTC. Translating gives CASSRGSLEQFF.

This clone occurred a few times. This chain uses TRBV6-1 with TRBJ1-2; D ambiguous. The CDR3 length is 13 residues. The germline V and J ends were trimmed by 1 base and 4 bases, with 7 bases remaining between them. Per the germline V gene, CDR1 is MNHNS and CDR2 is SASEGT. The CDR3: CASSEVGAYGYTF. Here the CDR3 DNA reads TGTGCCAGCAGTGAAGTAGGAGCCTATGGCTACACCTTC.

The chain joins TRBV6-1 to TRBJ1-2, with D maybe TRBD1 (6 bases). Trimming took off 5 bases at V and 6 bases at J, with 10 bases between the two ends. Per germline, CDR1 MNHNS and CDR2 SASEGT. There are 12 residues in the CDR3. In DNA form, the CDR3 reads TGTGCCAGCAGTACAGGGTTTGATGGCTACACCTTC. Protein sequence: CASSTGFDGYTF.

The V and J genes are TRBV10-2 and TRBJ2-5; the match to TRBD2 covers 7 bases. V trimming: 5 bases; J trimming: 4 bases; junction bases outside the gene matches: 10. Looked up from germline, CDR1 is WSHSY and CDR2 is SAAADI. The CDR3 loop spans 15 amino acids. Here the CDR3 reads CASSIVSGGRETQYF. In nucleotides, the CDR3 is TGCGCCAGCAGTATAGTGTCGGGGGGAAGAGAGACCCAGTACTTC.

This clone was observed a handful of times. The chain carries TRBV11-2 and TRBJ2-7; 7 positions match TRBD1. From germline, CDR1 is SGHAT and CDR2 FQNNGV. With V trimmed by 5 bases and J by 3 bases, 4 bases remained unmatched. The CDR3 extends over 13 amino acids. CDR3 DNA: TGTGCCAGCAGCCCCTGGACAGGCTACGAGCAGTACTTC. This codes for CASSPWTGYEQYF.

In its sample, this clone was seen a few times. The V and J genes are TRBV18 and TRBJ1-1, with D hard to call. The length of the CDR3 is 14 residues. CDR1 and CDR2 from the germline V gene are KGHSH and LQKENI. V lost 3 bases and J 1 base, leaving 9 bases between the germline ends. The chain's CDR3 is CASSPSRSNTEAFF. The CDR3 nucleotides read TGTGCCAGCTCACCTAGCCGGTCGAACACTGAAGCTTTCTTT. The full variable domain, in which reference TRBV18 and TRBJ1-1 provide the parts outside the CDR3, is NAGVMQNPRHLVRRRGQEARLRCSPMKGHSHVYWYRQLPEEGLKFMVYLQKENIIDESGMPKERFSAEFPKEGPSILRIQQVVRGDSAAYFCASSPSRSNTEAFFGQGTRLTVV.

This clone has only a few counts. The gene calls are TRBV27 and TRBJ2-3; 7 nucleotides line up with TRBD2. The CDR3 loop spans 15 amino acids. Germline V gene data show CDR1 as MNHEY and CDR2 as SMNVEV (reference sequence). The J segment lost 9 bases and the V segment lost 4 bases, leaving 13 bases of the junction unmatched. Written as DNA, the CDR3 is TGTGCCAGCAGTTCCCGACTAGCACCCAGCGGGACGCAGTATTTT. Translation: CASSSRLAPSGTQYF.

The chain carries TRBV6-6 and TRBJ2-1, with D maybe TRBD1 (6 bases). Germline CDR1 reads MNHNY; CDR2 reads SVGAGI (reference sequence). The CDR3 length is 12 residues. Trimming left V 6 bases short and J 5 bases short, with 8 bases between. The CDR3 bases are TGTGCCAGCAGCCCAGGGGACAATGAGCAGTTCTTC. Translating gives CASSPGDNEQFF.

This clone was counted a few times. This chain links TRBV27 with TRBJ1-5; D is unclear. This CDR3 spans 13 amino acids. Germline V gene lookup returns CDR1 MNHEY and CDR2 SMNVEV (reference sequence). Trimming took off 5 bases at V and 7 bases at J, with 12 bases between the two ends. Here the CDR3 reads CASSASLRQPQHF. CDR3 coding DNA: TGTGCCAGCAGTGCCTCATTGAGGCAGCCCCAGCATTTT.

This clone was detected a few times. The V gene is TRBV2, the J gene TRBJ2-1; 8 nucleotides match TRBD1. From germline, CDR1 is SNHLY and CDR2 FYNNEI. J was trimmed by 2 bases and V by 7 bases; bases with no gene match: 4. The CDR3 contains 14 residues. The CDR3 coding sequence is TGTGCCAGCACCTCGACAGGGGCCTACAATGAGCAGTTCTTC. Its translation: CASTSTGAYNEQFF.

Only a few counts were recorded for this clone. The V gene is TRBV6-6, the J gene TRBJ2-1; 11 bases agree with TRBD2. The CDR3 sequence is 15 residues long. V lost 7 bases to trimming and J lost 7 bases; unmatched junction nucleotides: 9. Per germline, CDR1 MNHNY and CDR2 SVGAGI (reference sequence). This chain's CDR3 is CASTLLAGVTNEQFF. CDR3 coding DNA: TGTGCCAGCACCTTACTAGCGGGGGTCACTAATGAGCAGTTCTTC.

There are a few counts of this clone. CDR3 protein: CASSGGVEKLFF. The CDR3 DNA follows: TGTGCCAGCTCAGGAGGAGTTGAAAAACTGTTTTTT. The rearrangement links TRBV18 to TRBJ1-4; D gene unclear. The length of the CDR3 is 12 residues. The V end lost 5 bases, the J end lost 7 bases, and 8 bases lay between the germline ends. The germline V gene encodes CDR1 KGHSH and CDR2 LQKENI.

The chain combines TRBV7-2 with TRBJ1-2, with D possibly matching TRBD1 (6 bases). The germline V gene has CDR1 SGHTA and CDR2 FQGNSA. V lost 1 base to trimming and J lost 0 bases, with 9 bases between them. The CDR3 has 15 amino acids. As DNA, the CDR3 is TGTGCCAGCAGCTTAGAACAGGGCACTAACTATGGCTACACCTTC. Translating gives CASSLEQGTNYGYTF.

For this clone: At one boundary the junction diverges from the germline segment, which might be a read error. The chain uses TRBV5-1 and TRBJ1-3; TRBD1 is a possible D gene (6 bases). This CDR3 has 15 residues. Germline V gives CDR1 SGHRS, CDR2 YFSETQ. CDR3 sequence: CASSLQGTAGNTLYF. In DNA form, the CDR3 reads TGCGCCAGCAGCTTACAGGGCACGGCTGGAAACACCCTATATTTT.

A few counts support this clone. This CDR3 is CASSLGPGGNTEAFF. CDR3 nucleotide sequence: TGCGCCAGCAGCTTGGGTCCAGGGGGTAACACTGAAGCTTTCTTT. J is TRBJ1-1 and V is TRBV5-1; 7 bases line up with TRBD1. This CDR3 is 15 amino acids long. The V gene end was trimmed by 0 bases and the J gene end by 2 bases; junction bases not matched to a gene: 4. Germline V gene lookup returns CDR1 SGHRS and CDR2 YFSETQ.

This clone has just a few counts. Other nucleotide sequences in the sample specify the same CDR3. The V call is TRBV7-2, the J call TRBJ1-5; a weak D match, TRBD1 (5 bases). The CDR3 totals 14 residues. Germline V CDR1 and CDR2: SGHTA, FQGNSA. V was cut by 4 bases and J by 2 bases, with 9 bases left in between. The CDR3 DNA is TGTGCCAGCAGCTCAGGAGGGGGCAATCAGCCCCAGCATTTT. This sequence encodes CASSSGGGNQPQHF. The complete variable domain, with remaining parts taken from reference TRBV7-2 and TRBJ1-5, reads GAGVSQSPSNKVTEKGKDVELRCDPISGHTALYWYRQSLGQGLEFLIYFQGNSAPDKSGLPSDRFSAERTGGSVSTLTIQRTQQEDSAVYLCASSSGGGNQPQHFGDGTRLSIL.

Only a few counts were recorded for this clone. This sequence joins TRBV5-1 and TRBJ2-1; 7 bases map to TRBD1. V lost 3 bases to trimming and J lost 8 bases; unmatched junction nucleotides: 8. Looked up from germline, CDR1 is SGHRS and CDR2 is YFSETQ. CDR3 length equals 14 residues. The CDR3 DNA reads TGCGCCAGCAGCTGGGACAGCGCGGTCGATGAGCAGTTCTTC. Protein product: CASSWDSAVDEQFF.

The J gene is TRBJ2-2, the V gene TRBV6-6; D perhaps matches TRBD1 (6 bases). This CDR3 contains 13 residues. V lost 11 bases to trimming and J lost 5 bases, with 15 bases between them. Germline-derived CDR1 and CDR2 are MNHNY and SVGAGI (reference sequence). This chain's CDR3 is CAGRDTPTGELFF. In DNA, the CDR3 is TGTGCCGGCCGGGACACCCCAACCGGGGAGCTGTTTTTT.

This clone has a handful of counts. V and J are TRBV6-5 and TRBJ1-2; 10 nucleotides agree with TRBD1. The CDR3 loop spans 15 amino acids. J lost 8 bases, V lost 4 bases, and 10 bases had no gene match. Germline lookup yields CDR1 MNHEY and CDR2 SVGAGI. The CDR3 reads CASSSMGQGLGGYTF. The CDR3 DNA reads as TGTGCCAGCAGTTCCATGGGACAGGGGCTAGGGGGCTACACCTTC.

The J gene is TRBJ2-7, the V gene TRBV5-6; weak D call: TRBD1 (5 bases). This CDR3 spans 14 amino acids. Trimming pared 5 bases from V and 1 base from J, leaving 13 bases between. Germline-derived CDR1 and CDR2 are SGHDT and YYEEEE. The CDR3 here is CASRFYRLSYEQYF. DNA of the CDR3: TGTGCCAGCAGATTCTACAGGTTATCCTACGAGCAGTACTTC.

This clone was found a few times. V and J are TRBV11-1 and TRBJ2-3; 8 bases map to TRBD1. Per the germline V gene, CDR1 is SGHAT and CDR2 is FQDESV (reference sequence). The CDR3 has 15 amino acids. The V gene end was trimmed by 5 bases and the J gene end by 5 bases; junction bases not matched to a gene: 9. The CDR3 sequence is CASSLDRGRGDTQYF. CDR3 DNA: TGTGCCAGCAGCCTTGACAGGGGAAGGGGAGATACGCAGTATTTT. The full variable domain, rest sourced from reference TRBV11-1 and TRBJ2-3, is EAEVAQSPRYKITEKSQAVAFWCDPISGHATLYWYRQILGQGPELLVQFQDESVVDDSQLPKDRFSAERLKGVDSTLKIQPAELGDSAMYLCASSLDRGRGDTQYFGPGTRLTVL.